The rows below give T cell receptor beta chains drawn from one sample of a study of blood T cell repertoires in COVID-19. Produced via immunoSEQ multiplex PCR; TCRdb's table is partial and in-frame only. This sample yields about 67,000 clones, of which roughly 85% are seen a single time; around 20% belongs to the top ten. The source material was peripheral blood. These receptors were taken from a woman of 80 years or more with acute or convalescent COVID-19. Both conserved end residues are part of each CDR3. A D gene is named only where the DNA matches it firmly. Only some rows state a clone size, as once, few, many or a class for expanded clones.

v_call: TRBV6-4; j_call: TRBJ1-6; clone_size: .; d_call: .; cdr3_nt: TGTGCCAGCAGTGAGGAGCCAGGGGTGTATAATTCACCCCTCCACTTT; cdr3_aa: CASSEEPGVYNSPLHF
v_call: TRBV4-2; j_call: TRBJ2-3; clone_size: .; d_call: TRBD2; cdr3_nt: TGTGCCAGCAGCCAAGATAGACTAGCAACAAATACGCAGTATTTT; cdr3_aa: CASSQDRLATNTQYF
v_call: TRBV27; j_call: TRBJ1-1; clone_size: .; d_call: .; cdr3_nt: TGTGCCAGCAGTTTAGCCGCCTCACTCACTGAAGCTTTCTTT; cdr3_aa: CASSLAASLTEAFF
v_call: TRBV30; j_call: TRBJ1-1; clone_size: .; d_call: TRBD1; cdr3_nt: TGTGCCTGGAGTGTATGGTTGACACAGGGGGAAGCTTTCTTT; cdr3_aa: CAWSVWLTQGEAFF
v_call: TRBV5-5; j_call: TRBJ2-2; clone_size: .; d_call: .; cdr3_nt: TGTGCCAGCAGCTTGGGATATTCAGTACAGGGCGGAACCGGGGAGCTGTTTTTT; cdr3_aa: CASSLGYSVQGGTGELFF
v_call: TRBV19; j_call: TRBJ1-2; clone_size: .; d_call: .; cdr3_nt: TGTGCCAGTAGTAGCTCCGGGACACTATATGGCTACACCTTC; cdr3_aa: CASSSSGTLYGYTF
v_call: TRBV10-3; j_call: TRBJ2-2; clone_size: .; d_call: .; cdr3_nt: TGTGCCATCCCGGGGACATTTGCCGGGGAGCTGTTTTTT; cdr3_aa: CAIPGTFAGELFF
v_call: TRBV2; j_call: TRBJ2-7; clone_size: once; d_call: TRBD2; cdr3_nt: TGTGCCAGCAGACCGGGCATGTTCCAGCGGGGGGGCCACTACGAGCAGTACTTC; cdr3_aa: CASRPGMFQRGGHYEQYF
v_call: TRBV5-1; j_call: TRBJ1-3; clone_size: .; d_call: .; cdr3_nt: TGCGCCAGCAGCTTCTACGGGGAAGTTGGAAACACCATATATTTT; cdr3_aa: CASSFYGEVGNTIYF
v_call: TRBV28; j_call: TRBJ2-7; clone_size: .; d_call: .; cdr3_nt: TGTGCCAGCAGTTTACTGTACTACGAGCAGTACTTC; cdr3_aa: CASSLLYYEQYF
v_call: TRBV6-1; j_call: TRBJ2-3; clone_size: .; d_call: .; cdr3_nt: TGTGCCAGCAGTGAGGGCCTCACAGATACGCAGTATTTT; cdr3_aa: CASSEGLTDTQYF
v_call: TRBV5-4; j_call: TRBJ2-1; clone_size: .; d_call: TRBD1; cdr3_nt: TGTGCCAGCAGCTCGACAGGGAGCGACTACAATGAGCAGTTCTTC; cdr3_aa: CASSSTGSDYNEQFF
v_call: TRBV4-2; j_call: TRBJ1-5; clone_size: few; d_call: .; cdr3_nt: TGTGCCAGCAGCCTCGCTTCCGGGCGGGGCGACCCCCAGCATTTT; cdr3_aa: CASSLASGRGDPQHF
v_call: TRBV7-2; j_call: TRBJ2-7; clone_size: .; d_call: TRBD2; cdr3_nt: TGTGCCAGCAGCTCCCGGGGCGGGAGCTCCTACGAGCAGTACTTC; cdr3_aa: CASSSRGGSSYEQYF
v_call: TRBV7-9; j_call: TRBJ1-6; clone_size: .; d_call: TRBD1; cdr3_nt: TGTGCCAGCAGCTTACCTCCGGGAACAGGGGATAATTCACCCCTCCACTTT; cdr3_aa: CASSLPPGTGDNSPLHF
v_call: TRBV5-1; j_call: TRBJ2-7; clone_size: .; d_call: .; cdr3_nt: TGCGCCAGCAGCCCCTTTGCGGGGAGCTCCTACGAGCAGTACTTC; cdr3_aa: CASSPFAGSSYEQYF
v_call: TRBV5-4; j_call: TRBJ2-5; clone_size: .; d_call: TRBD1; cdr3_nt: TGTGCCAGCAGCTTGGATCAGGGGGCGCAAGAGACCCAGTACTTC; cdr3_aa: CASSLDQGAQETQYF
v_call: TRBV19; j_call: TRBJ2-7; clone_size: .; d_call: .; cdr3_nt: TGTGCCACCACCTCGAACGGGAGAATCGAAGAGCAGTACTTC; cdr3_aa: CATTSNGRIEEQYF
v_call: TRBV28; j_call: TRBJ2-3; clone_size: .; d_call: TRBD2; cdr3_nt: TGTGCCAGCAGCATTAGCGGGATAGGATATACGCAGTATTTT; cdr3_aa: CASSISGIGYTQYF
v_call: TRBV9; j_call: TRBJ1-2; clone_size: .; d_call: TRBD1; cdr3_nt: TGTGCCAGCAGCGTAGGAGGGACAGGGCTGGCCTATGGCTACACCTTC; cdr3_aa: CASSVGGTGLAYGYTF
v_call: TRBV2; j_call: TRBJ1-5; clone_size: once; d_call: .; cdr3_nt: TGTGCCAGCAGTGAACCCCCGGGTAGCAATCAGCCCCAGCATTTT; cdr3_aa: CASSEPPGSNQPQHF
v_call: TRBV15; j_call: TRBJ2-7; clone_size: .; d_call: .; cdr3_nt: TGTGCCACCAGCAGTGGATTACTAGACGAGCAGTACTTC; cdr3_aa: CATSSGLLDEQYF
v_call: TRBV28; j_call: TRBJ1-1; clone_size: few; d_call: .; cdr3_nt: TGTGCCAGCAGTTTAGGTGGGAAGAGGGCTCAAAACACTGAAGCTTTCTTT; cdr3_aa: CASSLGGKRAQNTEAFF
v_call: TRBV6-5; j_call: TRBJ2-7; clone_size: .; d_call: TRBD2; cdr3_nt: TGTGCCAGCAGTCCTCTAGCGGATAGCTCCTACGAGCAGTACTTC; cdr3_aa: CASSPLADSSYEQYF
v_call: TRBV7-9; j_call: TRBJ2-3; clone_size: .; d_call: TRBD2; cdr3_nt: TGTGCCAGCAGCTCCCGTATGGTAGCGGGGGGCACAGATACGCAGTATTTT; cdr3_aa: CASSSRMVAGGTDTQYF
v_call: TRBV29-1; j_call: TRBJ2-2; clone_size: .; d_call: TRBD2; cdr3_nt: TGCAGCGTTGAAAACCGGGCGGGAGTGGGGAACACCGGGGAGCTGTTTTTT; cdr3_aa: CSVENRAGVGNTGELFF
v_call: TRBV28; j_call: TRBJ1-4; clone_size: .; d_call: TRBD1; cdr3_nt: TGTGCCAGCAGCTCCGCAAATGGACAGGATAATGAAAAACTGTTTTTT; cdr3_aa: CASSSANGQDNEKLFF
v_call: TRBV7-2; j_call: TRBJ2-7; clone_size: .; d_call: TRBD2; cdr3_nt: TGTGCCAGCAGCTTTAATAGCGGGAACGAGCAGTACTTC; cdr3_aa: CASSFNSGNEQYF
v_call: TRBV20-1; j_call: TRBJ2-7; clone_size: .; d_call: .; cdr3_nt: TGCAGTGCTAGGGGCAGGGACGAGCAGTACTTC; cdr3_aa: CSARGRDEQYF
v_call: TRBV5-4; j_call: TRBJ1-3; clone_size: .; d_call: TRBD1; cdr3_nt: TGTGCCAGCAGCTTGGTTGGACAGGGGGGAAACACCATATATTTT; cdr3_aa: CASSLVGQGGNTIYF
v_call: TRBV5-4; j_call: TRBJ2-5; clone_size: .; d_call: .; cdr3_nt: TGTGCCAGCAGCTTGGTAACGGGATTAGAGACCCAGTACTTC; cdr3_aa: CASSLVTGLETQYF
v_call: TRBV7-9; j_call: TRBJ2-7; clone_size: .; d_call: .; cdr3_nt: TGTGCCAGCAGCTTTCTTGGCGGTAGCTACGAGCAGTACTTC; cdr3_aa: CASSFLGGSYEQYF
v_call: TRBV28; j_call: TRBJ1-6; clone_size: .; d_call: TRBD1; cdr3_nt: TGTGCCAGCAGTTTGGGGACCGGGACAGGGAGGGTGGATTCACCCCTCCACTTT; cdr3_aa: CASSLGTGTGRVDSPLHF
v_call: TRBV27; j_call: TRBJ1-5; clone_size: .; d_call: TRBD1; cdr3_nt: TGTGCCAGCAGTTTATCAATTACAGGGGATCAGCCCCAGCATTTT; cdr3_aa: CASSLSITGDQPQHF
v_call: TRBV12-3/TRBV12-4; j_call: TRBJ2-2; clone_size: .; d_call: .; cdr3_nt: TGTGCCAGCAGTTTTTCGGGGGAGCTGTTTTTT; cdr3_aa: CASSFSGELFF
v_call: TRBV4-1; j_call: TRBJ1-1; clone_size: .; d_call: TRBD1; cdr3_nt: TGCGCCAGCAGTCGAGGGGGCGAGAACACTGAAGCTTTCTTT; cdr3_aa: CASSRGGENTEAFF
v_call: TRBV6-6; j_call: TRBJ1-4; clone_size: .; d_call: TRBD1; cdr3_nt: TGTGCCAGCAGTAACCGGGACAGCGTTTTTAATGAAAAACTGTTTTTT; cdr3_aa: CASSNRDSVFNEKLFF
v_call: TRBV29-1; j_call: TRBJ2-2; clone_size: once; d_call: .; cdr3_nt: TGCAGCCTAGAGGACTTAACGACCGGGGAGCTGTTTTTT; cdr3_aa: CSLEDLTTGELFF
v_call: TRBV28; j_call: TRBJ2-1; clone_size: .; d_call: TRBD2; cdr3_nt: TGTGCCAGCAGTTCCCTGGGACTAGCTACGATCTTC; cdr3_aa: CASSSLGLATIF